This T cell receptor beta chain was sequenced during a study of T cell clonality in common variable immunodeficiency. Broader study findings: CVID subjects had higher TCRbeta clonality than healthy controls, most marked in about a third. Reportedly, TCR beta sequences from common variable immunodeficiency showed fewer deletions and N-nucleotide insertions.

This clone has only a few counts. Its target is unknown. The read comes to an end 3 residues before the CDR3 does, leaving the germline J gene to fill in the end. Between the trimmed V and J ends, which lost 2 bases and 2 bases, there was a span of 13 bases. This CDR3 is 15 amino acids long. Germline CDR1 and CDR2: SEHNR and FQNEAQ (reference sequence). Equal genomic DNA amounts from CVID and control samples were sequenced. Data came from immunoSEQ multiplex PCR; TCRdb stores just in-frame clones and leaves some out. The sample shows about 42,000 clones, none of them appearing just once. CVID subjects were neither ill nor on immunomodulatory or immunosuppressive medication at sampling.

This chain uses TRBV7-9 with TRBJ2-7, with D perhaps TRBD1 (6 bases). The receptor was derived from a human donor with common variable immunodeficiency. Sequenced material: peripheral blood mononuclear cells. The part of the CDR3 DNA that was read is TGTGCCAGCAGCTTATTAACAGGGCAGACCTACGAG. Its protein is CASSLLTGQTYE. Given in full, the CDR3 is CASSLLTGQTYEQYF. Variable domain in full (rest from reference TRBV7-9 and TRBJ2-7): DTGVSQNPRHKITKRGQNVTFRCDPISEHNRLYWYRQTLGQGPEFLTYFQNEAQLEKSRLLSDRFSAERPKGSFSTLEIQRTEQGDSAMYLCASSLLTGQTYEQYFGPGTRLTVT.